The next 16 T cell receptor beta chains were all read from a single sample in a study of OX40 agonist ivuxolimab in advanced cancers. Sequencing was performed with immunoSEQ multiplex PCR; in TCRdb, only in-frame clones are kept and a portion is missing. Counted here are 80,000 or so clones, around 90% occurring once; the ten biggest clones make up 0.15% to 0.2%. Sample: CD4+ or CD8+ T cells sorted from blood, taken in a trial of the OX40 agonist ivuxolimab. These TCRs come from an adult with an advanced solid tumor such as melanoma, head and neck, liver or kidney cancer.

The rearrangement joins TRBV15 to TRBJ2-1, with TRBD2 matching 14 bases. The CDR3 sequence is 15 residues long. From germline, CDR1 is LNHNV and CDR2 YYDKDF (reference sequence). The trim removed 3 bases at V and 6 bases at J, leaving 1 base unmatched. CDR3 in amino acids: CATSRGLAGANEQFF. DNA for the CDR3: TGTGCCACCAGCAGGGGACTAGCGGGAGCCAATGAGCAGTTCTTC.

CDR3 residues: CASSLAAGGSTDTQYF. The CDR3 bases are TGTGCCAGCAGCTTAGCTGCGGGGGGTAGCACAGATACGCAGTATTTT. This rearrangement joins TRBV7-9 to TRBJ2-3, with 8 bases lining up with TRBD2. The CDR3 consists of 16 residues. Trimming cost V 0 bases and J 0 bases; bases outside gene matches: 2. CDR1 is SEHNR and CDR2 is FQNEAQ in the germline V gene (reference sequence). The full variable domain, with the rest looked up from reference TRBV7-9 and TRBJ2-3, is DTGVSQNPRHKITKRGQNVTFRCDPISEHNRLYWYRQTLGQGPEFLTYFQNEAQLEKSRLLSDRFSAERPKGSFSTLEIQRTEQGDSAMYLCASSLAAGGSTDTQYFGPGTRLTVL.

In this sample, this clone turned up once. V and J are TRBV30 and TRBJ2-7, with D possibly being TRBD1 or TRBD2 (5 bases each). V was clipped by 1 base and J by 5 bases, with 12 bases between them. Looked up from germline, CDR1 is GTSNPN and CDR2 is SVGIG (reference sequence). The CDR3 covers 13 residues. CDR3 sequence (DNA): TGTGCCTGGAGTGCAGGGCTCGGGAACGAGCAGTACTTC. Encoded protein: CAWSAGLGNEQYF. The variable domain in full, with the rest retrieved from reference TRBV30 and TRBJ2-7, is SQTIHQWPATLVQPVGSPLSLECTVEGTSNPNLYWYRQAAGRGLQLLFYSVGIGQISSEVPQNLSASRPQDRQFILSSKKLLLSDSGFYLCAWSAGLGNEQYFGPGTRLTVT.

The rearrangement uses TRBV25-1 and TRBJ2-5, with 11 bases fitting TRBD1. The CDR3 is 15 residues long. Germline V gene data show CDR1 as MGHDK and CDR2 as SYGVNS. The V gene end was trimmed by 6 bases and the J gene end by 4 bases; junction bases not matched to a gene: 7. CDR3: CASRPPGTGGETQYF. The CDR3 DNA is TGTGCCAGCAGACCCCCAGGGACAGGGGGAGAGACCCAGTACTTC.

This chain connects TRBV7-9 to TRBJ2-1, with 7 bases lining up with TRBD1. There are 15 residues in the CDR3. From germline, CDR1 is SEHNR and CDR2 FQNEAQ (reference sequence). Losses at the gene ends were 1 base for V and 2 bases for J; bases not matched to a gene: 2. CDR3 residues: CASSLVTGPYNEQFF. The CDR3 nucleotides read TGTGCCAGCAGCTTAGTGACAGGGCCCTACAATGAGCAGTTCTTC.

This clone was observed a handful of times. The rearrangement uses TRBV5-4 and TRBJ1-1; tentative D call: TRBD1 (6 bases). The germline gives CDR1 SGHNT, CDR2 YYREEE (reference sequence). V was shortened by 0 bases and J by 4 bases, with 10 bases between the two germline ends. The CDR3 consists of 14 residues. The CDR3 DNA is TGTGCCAGCAGCTTGGAAGGGACATTCACTGAAGCTTTCTTT. Its translation: CASSLEGTFTEAFF.

The chain uses TRBV5-5 and TRBJ2-3; the D gene is possibly TRBD2 (6 bases). Germline-derived CDR1 and CDR2 are SGHKS and YYEKEE (reference sequence). The CDR3 covers 13 residues. The V end was cut by 3 bases, the J end by 11 bases, with 16 bases between. Written as DNA, the CDR3 is TGTGCCAGCAGCTCCCAGTCCGCGGGGCGGCAGTATTTT. Protein sequence: CASSSQSAGRQYF.

The V gene is TRBV5-1, the J gene TRBJ1-2; D not resolved. CDR1 is SGHRS, CDR2 YFSETQ, per germline. CDR3 length: 13 residues. V was trimmed by 1 base and J by 5 bases, leaving 9 bases between them. The CDR3 DNA is TGCGCCAGCAGCTTGAGGCGGTCGTATGGCTACACCTTC. This gives the protein CASSLRRSYGYTF.

The sample holds a few counts of this clone. The germline gene is not matched at one end of the junction; a read error may be the cause. The V and J genes are TRBV6-1 and TRBJ1-6; no clear D. CDR1 is MNHNS, CDR2 SASEGT, per germline. The CDR3 length is 13 residues. CDR3 region: CASSEEGLLGTRF. The CDR3 nucleotides are TGTGCCAGCAGTGAAGAAGGGTTATTAGGAACGCGCTTT.

V gene TRBV29-1 combines with J gene TRBJ1-5, with a weak D call TRBD1 (5 bases). Trimming stripped 4 bases from V and 4 bases from J, with 14 bases between. From germline, CDR1 is SQVTM and CDR2 ANQGSEA. The length of the CDR3 is 14 residues. The CDR3 region is CSVAPGTPNQPQHF. The CDR3 DNA sequence: TGCAGCGTTGCCCCCGGGACTCCTAATCAGCCCCAGCATTTT.

The chain carries TRBV19 and TRBJ2-1; D gene ambiguous. The germline V and J ends were trimmed by 7 bases and 9 bases, with 19 bases remaining between them. CDR3 length equals 14 residues. Germline lookup yields CDR1 LNHDA and CDR2 SQIVND (reference sequence). The CDR3, as DNA: TGTGCCAGTAAAAGGGCAGTGGGCTATGGTGAGCAGTTCTTC. It specifies CASKRAVGYGEQFF. Full variable domain (outside the CDR3, taken from reference TRBV19 and TRBJ2-1): DGGITQSPKYLFRKEGQNVTLSCEQNLNHDAMYWYRQDPGQGLRLIYYSQIVNDFQKGDIAEGYSVSREKKESFPLTVTSAQKNPTAFYLCASKRAVGYGEQFFGPGTRLTVL.

V is TRBV7-6 and J is TRBJ1-3, with D unresolved. The ends were cut back, 0 bases at V and 4 bases at J, with 4 bases in the middle. The CDR3 sequence is 13 residues long. Germline V lookup: CDR1 SGHVS, CDR2 FNYEAQ. The CDR3 protein is CASSLAAGNTIYF. The CDR3 DNA follows: TGTGCCAGCAGCTTAGCGGCGGGAAACACCATATATTTT.

V is TRBV4-2 and J is TRBJ2-1, with TRBD2 matching 9 bases. The V gene end was trimmed by 4 bases and the J gene end by 8 bases; junction bases not matched to a gene: 12. The CDR3 runs to 16 residues. Germline CDR1 LGHNA, CDR2 YNFKEQ. The CDR3 sequence is CASSPRRAGGPYEQFF. For the CDR3, the DNA is TGTGCCAGCAGCCCCCGCCGCGCGGGGGGGCCCTATGAGCAGTTCTTC.

The chain carries TRBV5-4 and TRBJ2-3; possibly TRBD2 for D (5 bases). V shed 0 bases and J shed 8 bases, with 13 bases lying between them. CDR3 length: 14 amino acids. Germline CDR1 SGHNT, CDR2 YYREEE (reference sequence). CDR3: CASSLGGGEGTQYF. The CDR3 bases are TGTGCCAGCAGCTTGGGAGGAGGAGAAGGTACGCAGTATTTT.

The J gene is TRBJ1-1, the V gene TRBV7-9; D remains unclear. V was cut by 1 base and J by 5 bases, with 8 bases left in between. The CDR3 spans 13 residues. Germline CDR1 is SEHNR and CDR2 is FQNEAQ (reference sequence). The CDR3 region is CASSLGLTTEAFF. The CDR3 bases are TGTGCCAGCAGCTTAGGCCTGACTACTGAAGCTTTCTTT. The variable domain in full, with the rest retrieved from reference TRBV7-9 and TRBJ1-1, is DTGVSQNPRHKITKRGQNVTFRCDPISEHNRLYWYRQTLGQGPEFLTYFQNEAQLEKSRLLSDRFSAERPKGSFSTLEIQRTEQGDSAMYLCASSLGLTTEAFFGQGTRLTVV.

The chain combines TRBV10-3 with TRBJ1-1; D call uncertain. The length of the CDR3 is 14 residues. Trimming took 4 bases from V and 0 from J, leaving 9 bases between them. Germline-derived CDR1 and CDR2 are ENHRY and SYGVKD. The CDR3 loop is CAISGGSMNTEAFF. In nucleotides, the CDR3 is TGTGCCATCAGTGGCGGCAGTATGAACACTGAAGCTTTCTTT.